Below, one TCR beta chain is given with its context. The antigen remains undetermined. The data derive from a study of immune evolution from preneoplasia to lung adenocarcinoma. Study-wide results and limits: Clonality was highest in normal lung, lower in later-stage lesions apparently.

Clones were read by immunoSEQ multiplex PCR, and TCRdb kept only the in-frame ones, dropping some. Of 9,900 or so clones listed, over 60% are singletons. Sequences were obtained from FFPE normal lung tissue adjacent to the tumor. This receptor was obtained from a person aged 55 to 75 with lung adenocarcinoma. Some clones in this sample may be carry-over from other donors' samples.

The CDR3 coding sequence is TGTGCTAGTGGTTTCGACAGGCTGTCTGAAAAACTGTTTTTT. Amino acid sequence: CASGFDRLSEKLFF. The chain couples TRBV12-5 to TRBJ1-4; D possibly corresponds to TRBD1 (6 bases). This CDR3 is 14 amino acids long. V was pared by 3 bases and J by 7 bases, with 12 bases between. Germline values: CDR1 LGHNT, CDR2 FRNRAP.